Listed here are 5 T cell receptor beta chains from one sample, sequenced in a study of blood T cell repertoires in COVID-19. TCRdb's copy holds only in-frame clones and misses some; the assay was immunoSEQ multiplex PCR. The table includes 210,000 or so clones, less than 90% detected once. Source material: peripheral blood. Receptors originate from a human donor in a cohort sampled during active COVID-19.

The chain uses TRBV7-6 and TRBJ2-7; 10 nucleotides agree with TRBD1. Germline trimming cut 1 base from V and 7 bases from J; bases unmatched to any gene: 10. The CDR3 sequence is 16 residues long. Germline CDR1 SGHVS, CDR2 FNYEAQ. In DNA form, the CDR3 reads TGTGCCAGCAGCTTAGTCTCAGGGACAGGGGTATCTGAGCAGTACTTC. Amino acid sequence: CASSLVSGTGVSEQYF.

The rearrangement joins TRBV28 to TRBJ2-2; TRBD1 matches at 10 bases. The length of the CDR3 is 16 residues. J was trimmed by 5 bases and V by 7 bases; bases with no gene match: 10. The germline gives CDR1 MDHEN, CDR2 SYDVKM. This CDR3 reads CASNRRQGALTGELFF. The DNA for the CDR3 is TGTGCCAGCAATCGCAGACAGGGGGCCTTAACCGGGGAGCTGTTTTTT.

The V gene is TRBV12-3 or TRBV12-4, the J gene TRBJ1-6; no definite D call. Trimming took off 5 bases at V and 11 bases at J, with 10 bases between the two ends. The CDR3 has 12 residues. The CDR3 loop is CASSRGSPPLHF. As DNA, the CDR3 is TGTGCCAGCAGTCGCGGTTCTCCACCCCTCCACTTT.

CDR3 sequence reads: CASSPNGGEQETQYF. DNA for the CDR3: TGTGCCAGCTCACCAAACGGGGGGGAACAAGAGACCCAGTACTTC. V gene TRBV18 combines with J gene TRBJ2-5; 8 bases are shared with TRBD2. V shed 2 bases and J 2 bases; nucleotides not matched to a gene: 4. The germline V gene encodes CDR1 KGHSH and CDR2 LQKENI. This CDR3 has 15 amino acids.

This chain uses TRBV6-2 or TRBV6-3 with TRBJ2-2; TRBD2 agrees at 7 bases. Trimming took 2 bases from V and 6 from J; bases not matched to a gene: 3. The germline CDR1 and CDR2 sequences are MNHEY and SVGEGT. CDR3 length equals 14 residues. CDR3 bases: TGTGCCAGCAGTTACCTTGGGAGGGCCGGGGAGCTGTTTTTT. Protein: CASSYLGRAGELFF.